This TCR beta chain came from a study of long-term antiretroviral therapy in people with HIV. Study results and caveats: Relative to transplant donor controls, diversity remained lower despite increasing after ART. Repertoire composition at all time points was dominated by clones that had expanded before ART.

Comments on this clone: Its specificity is not known.

Samples were assayed with immunoSEQ v3.0 at survey level. Profiled with immunoSEQ multiplex PCR; TCRdb holds only in-frame clones, not every one. The repertoire has about 39,000 clones, around 79% of them found once; the top ten carry roughly 6.6%. The source material was unsorted PBMCs, sampled 0.6 years after starting antiretroviral therapy. The TCR was taken from a man younger than 35 with HIV.

This CDR3 is CASSLALGAGNTIYF. CDR3 bases: TGTGCCAGCAGCTTAGCGCTGGGGGCTGGAAACACCATATATTTT. This chain connects TRBV7-9 to TRBJ1-3, with a possible D match to TRBD1 (5 bases). The CDR3 extends over 15 amino acids. Trimming shortened V by 0 bases and J by 2 bases, and 8 bases separated the two germline ends. Germline CDR1 is SEHNR and CDR2 is FQNEAQ (reference sequence).